Following are 5 T cell receptor beta chains from one sample sequenced in a study of cytomegalovirus exposure and HLA in healthy donors. Amplification used 60 Vbeta primers and 13 Jbeta primers. TCRdb's table, derived via immunoSEQ multiplex PCR, lists solely in-frame clones and lacks some. The table shows approximately 150,000 clones, with 80% to 85% occurring only once. Sequencing was performed on PBMCs. The receptors were gathered from a man aged 50 or older in good health and CMV-seropositive.

On this clone itself: This CDR3 is also generated by other DNA sequences in the sample. This chain joins TRBV7-2 and TRBJ2-1; D not certain. The germline V gene has CDR1 SGHTA and CDR2 FQGNSA. The germline V and J ends were trimmed by 1 base and 8 bases, with 6 bases remaining between them. This CDR3 contains 12 residues. DNA of the CDR3: TGTGCCAGCAGCTTAGGAGGCGATGAGCAGTTCTTC. Translation gives CASSLGGDEQFF. The full variable domain, its missing parts supplied by reference TRBV7-2 and TRBJ2-1, is GAGVSQSPSNKVTEKGKDVELRCDPISGHTALYWYRQSLGQGLEFLIYFQGNSAPDKSGLPSDRFSAERTGGSVSTLTIQRTQQEDSAVYLCASSLGGDEQFFGPGTRLTVL.

The count of this clone is one. This rearrangement joins TRBV29-1 to TRBJ2-3; TRBD1 is a possible D gene (6 bases). Trimming left V 6 bases short and J 3 bases short, with 16 bases between. Per germline, CDR1 SQVTM and CDR2 ANQGSEA. CDR3 length: 14 residues. The CDR3 is CSVANRARTDTQYF. CDR3 coding DNA: TGCAGCGTAGCGAACAGGGCAAGGACAGATACGCAGTATTTT.

CDR3 coding DNA: TGCGCCAGCAGCCGACAGGGAGTTGAGGCTATCGGCTACACCTTC. As protein: CASSRQGVEAIGYTF. The V gene is TRBV4-1, the J gene TRBJ1-2, with 7 bases that match TRBD1. V was clipped by 4 bases and J by 8 bases; unmatched bases: 13. CDR1 and CDR2 (germline): MGHRA, YSYEKL. CDR3 size: 15 residues.

The chain links TRBV7-6 to TRBJ2-7, with a possible D match to TRBD1 (5 bases). Germline CDR1 reads SGHVS; CDR2 reads FNYEAQ. V lost 2 bases to trimming and J lost 1 base, with 9 bases between them. The CDR3 is 14 amino acids. The CDR3 coding sequence is TGTGCCAGCAGCTTATTTCAGGGATCCTACGAGCAGTACTTC. Translated: CASSLFQGSYEQYF.

This chain connects TRBV19 to TRBJ1-5, with TRBD1 as a possible D gene (5 bases). This CDR3 has 12 residues. Trimming pared 6 bases from V and 6 bases from J, leaving 9 bases between. Germline-derived CDR1 and CDR2 are LNHDA and SQIVND (reference sequence). The CDR3 nucleotides read TGTGCCAGTAGCAGGGAGGGTCAGCCCCAGCATTTT. Translated: CASSREGQPQHF.